This TCR beta chain came from a study of control samples from healthy donors and cancer patients. Trimming removed 8 bases from V and 1 base from J, with 5 bases in between. The CDR3 has 11 residues. The germline gives CDR1 MDHEN, CDR2 SYDVKM. This table comes from immunoSEQ multiplex PCR, and its TCRdb copy is limited to in-frame clones, with some not included. The sample has about 150,000 clones, 85% to 95% seen once. Sequencing used blood. This clonotype was obtained from a man aged 40-55 years in good health. V gene TRBV28 combines with J gene TRBJ1-1, with D unresolved. The CDR3: CASGWNTEAFF. DNA for the CDR3: TGTGCCAGCGGCTGGAACACTGAAGCTTTCTTT.